This TCR beta chain was retrieved from a study of blood T cell repertoires in COVID-19. The CDR3 runs to 15 residues. Trimming took 7 bases from V and 6 from J; bases not matched to a gene: 8. CDR1 is WNHNN and CDR2 is SYGVQD in the germline V gene (reference sequence). A remark on this clone: Other nucleotide sequences in the sample specify the same CDR3.

Clones were sequenced by immunoSEQ multiplex PCR, and TCRdb holds only the in-frame ones, with some missing. This table holds about 89,000 clones, more than 85% found once. V and J are TRBV10-1 and TRBJ2-2, with TRBD2 matching 10 bases. Sequencing was done on a sample of peripheral blood. The TCR comes from a human donor with active COVID-19. The donor label of this sample is uncertain. CDR3 in amino acids: CASIRSGGAAGELFF. DNA for the CDR3: TGCGCCAGCATCAGAAGCGGGGGGGCCGCCGGGGAGCTGTTTTTT.